These 17 T cell receptor delta chains originate from one sample sequenced in a study of gamma-delta T cells after stem cell transplantation. TCRdb reapplied CATT to the RT-PCR reads. The repertoire holds 750 to 950 delta-chain clones, with around 17% as singletons. The specimen sequenced was gamma-delta T cells. These receptors originate from a human donor. It is not recorded whose cells these are; they may come from a transplant donor.

The rearrangement joins TRDV2 to TRDJ3; 12 nucleotides agree with TRDD3. Here the J gene was assigned by germline matching of the DNA, as TCRdb has none. The CDR3 is 22 residues long. The germline V gene has CDR1 GEAIGNYY and CDR2 EKD. Trimming removed 0 bases from V and 0 bases from J; junction bases left unmatched: 11. This CDR3 reads CACDTATGGYSKSSWDTRQMFF. The CDR3 DNA reads TGTGCCTGTGACACCGCTACTGGGGGATACTCTAAAAGCTCCTGGGACACCCGACAGATGTTTTTC.

This clone was seen more than once but under ten times. Translating this DNA gives a protein that differs at residue 17 from the TCRdb one, which belongs to a much larger clone; a read error is likely, and the protein shown is this translation. The chain recombines TRDV2 with TRDJ3; 7 nucleotides agree with TRDD3. V shed 0 bases and J 3 bases; nucleotides not matched to a gene: 28. Germline assignment: CDR1 GEAIGNYY and CDR2 EKD. The CDR3 consists of 25 residues. The CDR3 sequence is CACDTVSGWGTPLRLSYWDTRQMFF. CDR3 bases: TGTGCCTGTGACACCGTGAGTGGATGGGGGACCCCGCTGCGTTTATCGTACTGGGACACCCGACAGATGTTTTTC.

Comment on this clone: Since a much larger clone is just one base distant, this may be a read error. DNA for the CDR3: TGTGCTCTTGGGTACTTACGGCTGGTTTGGTTTGACACTCCCGACTACACCGATAAACTCATCTTT. This gives the protein CALGYLRLVWFDTPDYTDKLIF. The chain uses TRDV1 and TRDJ1; D remains ambiguous. Here the J gene came from matching the DNA to germline, since TCRdb omits it. The CDR3 length is 22 residues. V gave up 5 bases and J gave up 0 bases, with 34 bases separating them. CDR1 is TSWWSYY and CDR2 is QGS in the germline V gene.

This clone was detected only a few times. The chain is built from TRDV2 and TRDJ2; 13 positions match TRDD3. V dropped 0 bases and J dropped 6; count of bases not matched to a gene: 6. Germline loops: CDR1 GEAIGNYY, CDR2 EKD. The CDR3 runs 17 residues. In nucleotides, the CDR3 is TGTGCCTGTGACACCCTCACTGGGGGATACGGGGCAGCACAACTCTTCTTT. It specifies CACDTLTGGYGAAQLFF.

The rearrangement uses TRDV2 and TRDJ1; 10 bases map to TRDD3. The J gene, left out of TCRdb, was set here by checking the DNA against germline. V dropped 1 base and J dropped 2; count of bases not matched to a gene: 15. Germline V gives CDR1 GEAIGNYY, CDR2 EKD. The CDR3 spans 19 residues. The CDR3: CACDTLISSGGYKTDKLIF. The DNA for the CDR3 is TGTGCCTGTGACACTTTGATCTCCAGTGGGGGATACAAGACCGATAAACTCATCTTT.

The V gene is TRDV2, the J gene TRDJ1; the D call may be TRDD2 or TRDD3 (8 bases each). Germline V gene lookup returns CDR1 GEAIGNYY and CDR2 EKD. There are 19 residues in the CDR3. The V end lost 1 base, the J end lost 4 bases, and 27 bases lay between the germline ends. The CDR3 protein is CACDTLPTVLGVEIDKLIF. As DNA, the CDR3 is TGTGCCTGTGACACACTTCCTACGGTACTGGGGGTCGAGATCGATAAACTCATCTTT.

A few counts support this clone. Other DNA variants within this sample encode the same CDR3. The rearrangement links TRDV1 to TRDJ1; TRDD3 matches 7 bases. Germline V CDR1 and CDR2: TSWWSYY, QGS. This CDR3 contains 19 residues. Trimming took 2 bases from V and 0 from J; bases not matched to a gene: 15. The DNA for the CDR3 is TGTGCTCTTGGGGAATTGCGTTGGGGGGGATCGCCTTACACCGATAAACTCATCTTT. Translation: CALGELRWGGSPYTDKLIF.

By its share, this clone is large. The chain is built from TRDV1 and TRDJ1; perhaps D is TRDD2 or TRDD3 (7 bases each). The germline V gene has CDR1 TSWWSYY and CDR2 QGS. V gave up 2 bases and J gave up 7 bases, with 35 bases separating them. This CDR3 is 21 amino acids long. The CDR3 reads CALGEASFLLTYWGPPGKLIF. The CDR3 DNA sequence: TGTGCTCTTGGGGAAGCCTCCTTCCTGCTGACTTACTGGGGCCCTCCGGGTAAACTCATCTTT.

This clone came up a few times. V gene TRDV2 combines with J gene TRDJ3; 7 bases align to TRDD3. In germline, CDR1 is GEAIGNYY, CDR2 EKD. The trim removed 0 bases at V and 0 bases at J, leaving 10 bases unmatched. CDR3 length: 20 residues. CDR3 amino acids: CACDTVNGILTSWDTRQMFF. The CDR3 DNA is TGTGCCTGTGACACCGTAAACGGGATACTGACCTCCTGGGACACCCGACAGATGTTTTTC.

This clone is labeled large. The J gene is TRDJ1, the V gene TRDV1; D is uncertain. No J segment appears in TCRdb, so it was assigned here by matching the sequence to germline. The ends were cut back, 3 bases at V and 0 bases at J, with 32 bases in the middle. The CDR3 has 22 amino acids. Germline CDR1 is TSWWSYY and CDR2 is QGS. The CDR3, as DNA: TGTGCTCTTGGGGACTTACGGCTGGTTTGGTTTGACACTCCCGACTACACCGATAAACTCATCTTT. Translation: CALGDLRLVWFDTPDYTDKLIF.

This clone was detected only a few times. The rearrangement uses TRDV2 and TRDJ1; TRDD3 agrees at 13 bases. The CDR3 is 16 amino acids. The junction had 3 bases not matched to a gene; V was cut back by 3 bases and J by 0 bases. Germline loops: CDR1 GEAIGNYY, CDR2 EKD. In DNA form, the CDR3 reads TGTGCCTGTGACCCACTGGGGGATACGAACACCGATAAACTCATCTTT. As protein: CACDPLGDTNTDKLIF.

This clone was counted between two and nine times. The V and J genes are TRDV2 and TRDJ1; 13 bases are shared with TRDD3. The CDR3 covers 19 residues. Germline V gives CDR1 GEAIGNYY, CDR2 EKD. With V trimmed by 0 bases and J by 0 bases, 9 bases remained unmatched. DNA of the CDR3: TGTGCCTGTGACACCCTCCGTACTGGGGGATACGAGTACACCGATAAACTCATCTTT. Translation gives CACDTLRTGGYEYTDKLIF.

The V gene is TRDV2, the J gene TRDJ1; D not resolved. Between the trimmed V and J ends, which lost 2 bases and 5 bases, there was a span of 11 bases. The CDR3 covers 13 residues. Germline V gives CDR1 GEAIGNYY, CDR2 EKD. CDR3 amino acids: CACDMVGRDKLIF. CDR3 DNA sequence: TGTGCCTGTGACATGGTAGGGAGGGATAAACTCATCTTT.

This clone was detected only a few times. The chain couples TRDV2 to TRDJ1, with 7 bases lining up with TRDD3. Germline lookup yields CDR1 GEAIGNYY and CDR2 EKD. The V gene end was trimmed by 4 bases and the J gene end by 0 bases; junction bases not matched to a gene: 7. The CDR3 spans 15 residues. DNA for the CDR3: TGTGCCTGTGAGGGGATGGGGGGATACACCGATAAACTCATCTTT. This gives the protein CACEGMGGYTDKLIF.

Concerning this clone itself: The junction departs from germline at one end; a sequencing error may be responsible. The chain is built from TRDV2 and TRDJ1, with 13 positions matching TRDD3. The J gene was missing in TCRdb and was found by matching the end of the DNA to germline. Germline CDR1 and CDR2: GEAIGNYY and EKD. The CDR3 extends over 18 amino acids. The chain's CDR3 is CACDTILGDTRGTDKLIF. CDR3 DNA sequence: TGTGCCTGTGACACCATACTGGGGGATACGCGGGGCACCGACAAACTCATCTTT.

CDR3 sequence: CACDTVSQSGTDKLIF. The CDR3 region has the DNA TGTGCCTGTGACACCGTGTCCCAATCGGGGACCGATAAACTCATCTTT. The rearrangement links TRDV2 to TRDJ1; D not certain. Trimming removed 0 bases at V and 2 bases at J, with 15 bases between. Germline CDR1 reads GEAIGNYY; CDR2 reads EKD. The CDR3 totals 16 residues.

Only a few counts were recorded for this clone. This sequence joins TRDV2 and TRDJ3; D is possibly TRDD3 (6 bases). CDR3 length: 18 residues. The V end was cut by 3 bases, the J end by 0 bases, with 14 bases between. Germline V gene lookup returns CDR1 GEAIGNYY and CDR2 EKD. CDR3 DNA sequence: TGTGCCTGTGACCTTACTGGGACCCACTCCTGGGACACCCGACAGATGTTTTTC. It yields the protein CACDLTGTHSWDTRQMFF.